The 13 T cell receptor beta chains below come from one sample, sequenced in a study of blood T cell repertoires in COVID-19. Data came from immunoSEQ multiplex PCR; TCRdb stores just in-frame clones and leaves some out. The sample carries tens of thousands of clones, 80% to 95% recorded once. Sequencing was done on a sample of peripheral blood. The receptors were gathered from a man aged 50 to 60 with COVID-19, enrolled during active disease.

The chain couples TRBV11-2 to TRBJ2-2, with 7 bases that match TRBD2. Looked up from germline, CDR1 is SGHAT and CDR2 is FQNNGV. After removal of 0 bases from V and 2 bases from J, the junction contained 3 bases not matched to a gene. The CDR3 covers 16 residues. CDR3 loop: CASSLELARNTGELFF. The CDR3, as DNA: TGTGCCAGCAGCTTAGAACTAGCGCGTAACACCGGGGAGCTGTTTTTT.

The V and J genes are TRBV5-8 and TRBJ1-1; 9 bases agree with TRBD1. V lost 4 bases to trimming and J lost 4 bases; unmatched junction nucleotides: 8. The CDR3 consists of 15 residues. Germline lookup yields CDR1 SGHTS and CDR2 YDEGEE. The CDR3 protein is CASSPRTGVITEAFF. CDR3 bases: TGTGCCAGCAGCCCCAGGACAGGGGTGATCACTGAAGCTTTCTTT.

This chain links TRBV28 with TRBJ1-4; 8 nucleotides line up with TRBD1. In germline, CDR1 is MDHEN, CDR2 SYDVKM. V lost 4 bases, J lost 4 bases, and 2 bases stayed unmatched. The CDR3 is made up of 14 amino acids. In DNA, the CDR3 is TGTGCCAGCAGTTCACAGGGGGGTAATGAAAAACTGTTTTTT. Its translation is CASSSQGGNEKLFF.

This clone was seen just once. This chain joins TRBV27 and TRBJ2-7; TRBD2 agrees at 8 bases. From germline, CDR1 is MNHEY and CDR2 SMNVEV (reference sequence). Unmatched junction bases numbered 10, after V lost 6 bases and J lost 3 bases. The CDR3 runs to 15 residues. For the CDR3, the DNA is TGTGCCAGCAGCTTTCTAGCGGGTCGATTCTACGAGCAGTACTTC. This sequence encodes CASSFLAGRFYEQYF.

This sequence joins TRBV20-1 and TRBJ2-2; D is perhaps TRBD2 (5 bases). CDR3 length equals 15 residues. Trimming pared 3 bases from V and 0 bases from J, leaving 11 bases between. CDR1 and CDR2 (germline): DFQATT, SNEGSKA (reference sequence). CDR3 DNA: TGCAGTGCTAGTGGAGGCCACGCGAACACCGGGGAGCTGTTTTTT. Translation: CSASGGHANTGELFF.

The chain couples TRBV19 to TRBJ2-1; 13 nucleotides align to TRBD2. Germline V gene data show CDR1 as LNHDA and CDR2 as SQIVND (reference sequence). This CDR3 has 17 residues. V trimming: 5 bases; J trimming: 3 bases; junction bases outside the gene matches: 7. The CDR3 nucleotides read TGTGCCAGTAGTCTCAGACTAGCGGGAGGTCTCTACAATGAGCAGTTCTTC. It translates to CASSLRLAGGLYNEQFF.

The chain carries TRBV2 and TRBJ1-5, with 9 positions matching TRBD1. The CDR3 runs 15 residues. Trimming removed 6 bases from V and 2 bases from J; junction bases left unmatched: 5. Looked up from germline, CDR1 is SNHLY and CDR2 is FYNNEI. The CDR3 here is CASSGTGYRNQPQHF. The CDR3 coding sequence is TGTGCCAGCAGCGGGACAGGGTATCGCAATCAGCCCCAGCATTTT.

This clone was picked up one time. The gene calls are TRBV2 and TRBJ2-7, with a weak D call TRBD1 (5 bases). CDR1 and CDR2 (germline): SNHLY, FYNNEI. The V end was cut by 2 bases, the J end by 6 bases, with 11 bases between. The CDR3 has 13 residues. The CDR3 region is CASSELPRGEQYF. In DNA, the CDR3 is TGTGCCAGCAGTGAACTCCCTAGGGGCGAGCAGTACTTC.

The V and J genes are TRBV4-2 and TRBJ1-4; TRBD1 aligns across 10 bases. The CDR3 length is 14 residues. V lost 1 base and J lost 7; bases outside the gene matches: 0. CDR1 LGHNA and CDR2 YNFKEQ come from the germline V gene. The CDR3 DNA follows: TGTGCCAGCAGCCAAGGGACAGGGGGTGAAAAACTGTTTTTT. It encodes CASSQGTGGEKLFF.

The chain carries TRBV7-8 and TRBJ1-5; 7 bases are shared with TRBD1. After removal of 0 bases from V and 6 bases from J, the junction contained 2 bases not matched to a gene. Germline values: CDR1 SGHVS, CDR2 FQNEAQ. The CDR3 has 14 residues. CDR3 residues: CASSLAQGGQPQHF. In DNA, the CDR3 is TGTGCCAGCAGCTTAGCGCAGGGGGGTCAGCCCCAGCATTTT.

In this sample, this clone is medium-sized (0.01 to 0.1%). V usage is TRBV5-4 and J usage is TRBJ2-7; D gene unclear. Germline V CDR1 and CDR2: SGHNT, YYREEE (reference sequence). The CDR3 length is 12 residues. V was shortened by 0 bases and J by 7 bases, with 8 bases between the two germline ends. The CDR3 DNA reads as TGTGCCAGCAGCTTGGACTTTGGTGAGCAGTACTTC. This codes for CASSLDFGEQYF.

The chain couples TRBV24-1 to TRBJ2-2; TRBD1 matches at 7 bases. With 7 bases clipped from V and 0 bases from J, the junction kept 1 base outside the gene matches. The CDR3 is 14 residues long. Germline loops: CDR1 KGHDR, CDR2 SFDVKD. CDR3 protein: CATRDRANTGELFF. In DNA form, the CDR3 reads TGTGCCACCAGAGACAGGGCGAACACCGGGGAGCTGTTTTTT.

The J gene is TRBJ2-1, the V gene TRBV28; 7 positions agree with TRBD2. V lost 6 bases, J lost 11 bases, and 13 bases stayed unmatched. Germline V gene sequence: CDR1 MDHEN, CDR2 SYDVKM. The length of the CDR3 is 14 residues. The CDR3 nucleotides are TGTGCCAGCAGGGGAGGGGCGGGCGCTCTTAAGCAGTTCTTC. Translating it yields CASRGGAGALKQFF.